Listed below are T cell receptor beta chains from one sample, sequenced in a study of blood T cell repertoires in COVID-19. The table came from immunoSEQ multiplex PCR; TCRdb's copy has only in-frame clones and leaves some out. The sample lists 350,000 to 450,000 clones, 90% to 95% occurring once. Sequenced: PBMCs or T cells enriched from blood (not recorded which). The receptors were gathered from a woman between 40 and 55 years old who had been exposed to COVID-19. Each CDR3 is given without its conserved first and last residue. Each record gives: J gene, V gene, clone size, CDR3 protein. Some rows have no size entry. The others give once, few or many, or a class for an expanded clone.

>TRBJ1-1|TRBV2|few
AGVENTEAF
>TRBJ1-1|TRBV11-3|once
ASSPITEAF
>TRBJ2-1|TRBV10-2|-
ASTDRKNEQF
>TRBJ2-2|TRBV6-2/TRBV6-3|few
ASSPGHLDTGELF
>TRBJ1-4|TRBV21-1|once
ASERADRHYNEKLF
>TRBJ1-2|TRBV19|-
ASEREDYGYT
>TRBJ2-1|TRBV10-3|-
AIGLAAYNEQF
>TRBJ2-5|TRBV5-6|-
ASSQSGNQETQY
>TRBJ2-1|TRBV24-1|-
ATSAQASSYNEQF
>TRBJ1-5|TRBV30|-
ACERSQNQPQH
>TRBJ2-1|TRBV18|-
VTAGTGRHNEQF
>TRBJ2-1|TRBV18|-
ASSRAGGPNEQF
>TRBJ1-6|TRBV7-8|-
ASSSRTGGDFVSSPLH
>TRBJ1-4|TRBV7-3|-
ASSLAGTGGEKLF
>TRBJ2-2|TRBV18|-
ASSPVAGGGTGELF
>TRBJ1-1|TRBV5-5|-
ASSLWPRAGSKNTEAF
>TRBJ2-4|TRBV4-1|-
ASSQDSPLDRPQNIQY
>TRBJ1-3|TRBV18|few
ASSLQQGLGSGNTIY
>TRBJ1-2|TRBV6-2/TRBV6-3|-
ASSRQGSLYGYT
>TRBJ1-6|TRBV9|-
ASSSSRGTNSPLH
>TRBJ1-2|TRBV7-8|-
ASSPGVRDGYT
>TRBJ1-6|TRBV30|-
AWSPQDGSPLH
>TRBJ2-3|TRBV27|-
ASSLSSVRLRDTQY
>TRBJ1-4|TRBV7-2|-
ASSARGNEKLF
>TRBJ1-1|TRBV5-1|-
ASSLSGKLTEAF
>TRBJ1-2|TRBV6-5|-
ASSRQINYGYT
>TRBJ1-4|TRBV19|-
ASSPDRGEKLF
>TRBJ1-5|TRBV7-6|once
ASSLGGGYSNQPQH
>TRBJ1-2|TRBV7-9|few
ASSLARDTANYGYT
>TRBJ1-2|TRBV6-5|-
ASSYSGRKSGYT
>TRBJ1-5|TRBV2|-
ASSEFGVSNQPQH
>TRBJ1-2|TRBV27|-
ASSLFASNYGYT
>TRBJ1-4|TRBV5-1|-
ASSPTGVTTNEKLF
>TRBJ1-2|TRBV5-1|-
ASSLDSSYGYT
>TRBJ2-3|TRBV4-1|once
ASSQEVAGVSTDTQY
>TRBJ1-4|TRBV11-2|-
ASSLGQATNEKLF
>TRBJ2-6|TRBV5-4|-
ASSPDRGSGANVLT
>TRBJ1-1|TRBV5-1|-
ASRPGGAMNTEAF
>TRBJ1-4|TRBV18|once
ASSQSSTNEKLF
>TRBJ2-3|TRBV24-1|-
ATRGTGNASDTQY
>TRBJ1-1|TRBV3-1/TRBV3-2|-
ASSQGASGWTEAF
>TRBJ1-4|TRBV30|-
AWSVSPVEKLF
>TRBJ2-1|TRBV7-9|once
ASSLASPGSIYNEQF
>TRBJ2-2|TRBV11-2|-
ASSFREGAGELF
>TRBJ2-7|TRBV10-1|-
ASSRDRGYEQY
>TRBJ1-1|TRBV3-1/TRBV3-2|-
ASSRQGGTEAF
>TRBJ1-1|TRBV5-6|-
ASSPRPQGEAF
>TRBJ1-1|TRBV15|-
ATSRVSWAGGTEAF
>TRBJ2-7|TRBV5-1|-
ASRLGQSRTYEQY
>TRBJ1-2|TRBV29-1|-
SVVQGYGYT